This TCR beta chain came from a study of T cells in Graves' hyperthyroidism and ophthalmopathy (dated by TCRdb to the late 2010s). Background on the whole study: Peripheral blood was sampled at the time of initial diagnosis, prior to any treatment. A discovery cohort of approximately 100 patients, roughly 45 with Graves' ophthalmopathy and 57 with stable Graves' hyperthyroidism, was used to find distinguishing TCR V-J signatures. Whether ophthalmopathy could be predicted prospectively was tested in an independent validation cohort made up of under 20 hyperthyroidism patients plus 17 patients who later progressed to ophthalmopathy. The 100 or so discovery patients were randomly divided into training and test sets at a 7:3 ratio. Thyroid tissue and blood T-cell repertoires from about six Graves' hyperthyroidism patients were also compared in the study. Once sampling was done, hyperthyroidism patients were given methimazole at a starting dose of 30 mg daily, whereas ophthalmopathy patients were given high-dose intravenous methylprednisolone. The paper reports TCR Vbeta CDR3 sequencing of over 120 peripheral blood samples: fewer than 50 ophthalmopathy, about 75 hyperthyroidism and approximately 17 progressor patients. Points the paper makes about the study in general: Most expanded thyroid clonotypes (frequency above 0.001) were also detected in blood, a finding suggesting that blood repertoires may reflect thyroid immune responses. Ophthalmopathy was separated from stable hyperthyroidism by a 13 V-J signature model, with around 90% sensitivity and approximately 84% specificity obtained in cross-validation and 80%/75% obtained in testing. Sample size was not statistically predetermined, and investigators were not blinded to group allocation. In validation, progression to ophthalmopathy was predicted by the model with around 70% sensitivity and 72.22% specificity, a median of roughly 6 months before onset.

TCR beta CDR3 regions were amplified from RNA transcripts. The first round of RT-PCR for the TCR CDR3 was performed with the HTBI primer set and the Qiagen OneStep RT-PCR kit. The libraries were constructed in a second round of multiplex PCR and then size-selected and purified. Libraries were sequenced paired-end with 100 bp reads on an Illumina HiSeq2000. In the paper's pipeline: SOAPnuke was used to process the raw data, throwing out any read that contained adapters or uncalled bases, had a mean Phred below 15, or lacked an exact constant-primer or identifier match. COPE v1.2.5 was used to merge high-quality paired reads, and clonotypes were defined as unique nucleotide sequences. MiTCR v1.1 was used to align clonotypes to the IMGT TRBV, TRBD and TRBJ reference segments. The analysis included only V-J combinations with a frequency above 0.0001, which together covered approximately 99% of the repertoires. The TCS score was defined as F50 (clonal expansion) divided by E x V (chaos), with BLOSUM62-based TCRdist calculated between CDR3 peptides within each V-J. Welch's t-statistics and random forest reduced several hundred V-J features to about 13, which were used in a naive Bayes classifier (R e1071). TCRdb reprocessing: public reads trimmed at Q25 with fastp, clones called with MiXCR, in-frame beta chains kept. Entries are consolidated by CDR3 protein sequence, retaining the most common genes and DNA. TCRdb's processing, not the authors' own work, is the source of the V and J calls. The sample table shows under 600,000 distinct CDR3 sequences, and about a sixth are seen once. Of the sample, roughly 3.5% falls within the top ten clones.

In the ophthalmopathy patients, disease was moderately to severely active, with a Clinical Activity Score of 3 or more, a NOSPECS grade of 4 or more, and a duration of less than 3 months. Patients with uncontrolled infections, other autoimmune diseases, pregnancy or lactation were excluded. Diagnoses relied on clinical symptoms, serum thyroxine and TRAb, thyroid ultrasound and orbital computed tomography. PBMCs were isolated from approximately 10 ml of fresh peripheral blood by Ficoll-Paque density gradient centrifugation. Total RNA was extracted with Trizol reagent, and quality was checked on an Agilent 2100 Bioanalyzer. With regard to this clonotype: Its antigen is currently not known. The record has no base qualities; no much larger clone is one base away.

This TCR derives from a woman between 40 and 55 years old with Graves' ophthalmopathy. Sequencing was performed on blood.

The sequenced DNA is TGTGCCAGCAGCCATGGCAGGAACACTGAAGCTTTCTTT. This encodes CASSHGRNTEAFF. The sequence is built from TRBV14 and TRBJ1-1; the D segment cannot be called with confidence. V lost 3 bases and J lost 1 base; the stretch between them is 6 bases long. CDR1 and CDR2 (SGHDN, FVKESK) derive from the germline V gene. The CDR3 starts with the cysteine, ends with the phenylalanine, and has 13 residues. The retained sequence is limited to the CDR3, 39 bases, with the frame set at the first base.